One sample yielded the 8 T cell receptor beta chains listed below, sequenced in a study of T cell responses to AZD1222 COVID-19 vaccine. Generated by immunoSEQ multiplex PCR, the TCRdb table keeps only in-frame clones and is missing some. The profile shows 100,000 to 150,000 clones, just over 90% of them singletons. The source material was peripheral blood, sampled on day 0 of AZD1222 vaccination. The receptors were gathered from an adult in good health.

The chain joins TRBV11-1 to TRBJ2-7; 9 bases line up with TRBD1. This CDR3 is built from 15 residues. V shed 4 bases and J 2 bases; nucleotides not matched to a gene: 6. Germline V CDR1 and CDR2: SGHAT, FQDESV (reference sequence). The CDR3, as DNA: TGTGCCAGCAGCTCGGACAGGGGCATAACCTACGAGCAGTACTTC. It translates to CASSSDRGITYEQYF.

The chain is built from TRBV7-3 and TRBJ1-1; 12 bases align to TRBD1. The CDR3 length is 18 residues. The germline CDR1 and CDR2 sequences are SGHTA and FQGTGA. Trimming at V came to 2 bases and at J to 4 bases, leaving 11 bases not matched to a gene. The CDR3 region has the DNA TGTGCCAGCAGCTTATTGGGACAGGGGGCCAGTCGGGGCACTGAAGCTTTCTTT. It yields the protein CASSLLGQGASRGTEAFF.

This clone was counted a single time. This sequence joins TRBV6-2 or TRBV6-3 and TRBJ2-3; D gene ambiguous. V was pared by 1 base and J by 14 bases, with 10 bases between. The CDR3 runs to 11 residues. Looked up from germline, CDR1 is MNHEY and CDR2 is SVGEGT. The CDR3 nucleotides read TGTGCCAGCAGTTACTTTAACCGGTGGTATTTT. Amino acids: CASSYFNRWYF.

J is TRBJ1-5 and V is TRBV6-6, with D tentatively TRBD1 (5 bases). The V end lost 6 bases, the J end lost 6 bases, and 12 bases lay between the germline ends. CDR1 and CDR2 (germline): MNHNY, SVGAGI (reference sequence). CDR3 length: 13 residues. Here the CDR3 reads CASRTGGVQPQHF. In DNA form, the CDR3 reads TGTGCCAGCAGGACTGGGGGAGTTCAGCCCCAGCATTTT.

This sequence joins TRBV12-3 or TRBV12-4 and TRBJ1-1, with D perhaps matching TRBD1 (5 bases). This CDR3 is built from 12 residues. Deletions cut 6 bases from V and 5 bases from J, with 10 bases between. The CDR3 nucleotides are TGTGCCAGCAGGCAGGGAGGAACTGAAGCTTTCTTT. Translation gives CASRQGGTEAFF.

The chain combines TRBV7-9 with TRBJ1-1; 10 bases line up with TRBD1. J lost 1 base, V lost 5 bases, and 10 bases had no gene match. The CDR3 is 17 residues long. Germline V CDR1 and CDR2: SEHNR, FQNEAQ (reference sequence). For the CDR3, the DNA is TGTGCCAGCAGCCTAGGACAGGGGGTTTGGGGGAACACTGAAGCTTTCTTT. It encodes CASSLGQGVWGNTEAFF.

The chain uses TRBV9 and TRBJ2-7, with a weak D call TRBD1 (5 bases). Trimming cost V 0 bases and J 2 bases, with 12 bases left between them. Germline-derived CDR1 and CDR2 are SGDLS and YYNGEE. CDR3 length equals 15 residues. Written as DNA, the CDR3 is TGTGCCAGCAGCGTAGGGGTTCTGGGGCCCTACGAGCAGTACTTC. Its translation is CASSVGVLGPYEQYF.

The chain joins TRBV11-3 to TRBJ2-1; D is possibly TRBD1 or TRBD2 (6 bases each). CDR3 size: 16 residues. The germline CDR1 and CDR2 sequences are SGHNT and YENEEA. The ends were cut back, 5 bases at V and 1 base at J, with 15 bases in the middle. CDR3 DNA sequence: TGTGCCAGCAGCCAACGGGGGCCACGGTCCTACAATGAGCAGTTCTTC. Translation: CASSQRGPRSYNEQFF.